This T cell receptor (beta chain) was recovered during a study of blood T cell repertoires in COVID-19. Study background: Some COVID-19 samples were acute and others convalescent; all came from the United States, Italy and Spain. Nucleic acid was either cDNA or gDNA, and it came from T cells, B-cell-depleted T cells, or PBMCs.

This clone has just one count. This CDR3 comprises 13 residues. V dropped 6 bases and J dropped 7 bases, with 12 bases sitting between them. Germline lookup yields CDR1 SGHTA and CDR2 FQGTGA. In the original processing: Amplification of reference gene primers was used by the study to estimate nucleated cell counts. Measured with immunoSEQ multiplex PCR; TCRdb has only the in-frame clones, and not every one. The V and J calls and clone size are taken from that table; D and trimming were inferred from the DNA. The data contain about 370,000 clones, more than 75% of them singletons. The sequence came from a woman aged 30 to 39 with COVID-19, enrolled during active disease. The V gene is TRBV7-3, the J gene TRBJ2-2, with D perhaps matching TRBD2 (5 bases). Sequences were obtained from peripheral blood. CDR3 sequence (DNA): TGTGCCAGCAGTCCCTCGGGGAGCGGGGAGCTGTTTTTT. Encoded protein: CASSPSGSGELFF.